The entry below gives a single TCR beta chain sequence along with its context. Its specificity is not known. Trimming removed 2 bases at V and 4 bases at J, with 8 bases between. The CDR3 length is 13 residues. Looked up from germline, CDR1 is SGHDN and CDR2 is FVKESK. This sample was taken from a study of CD8+ T cells in alopecia areata. Study-level background: It was 6 to 18 months of tofacitinib, and then there were 6 months off drug. Study findings and constraints: For patients receiving tofacitinib, scalp clonality and expanded CD8+ clones among the top 100 significantly decreased. A large proportion of expanded lesional clones were detected persisting in scalp and blood during tofacitinib.

Extracted RNA was reverse transcribed into cDNA, the sequencing template. Profiling relied on immunoSEQ multiplex PCR, and the TCRdb table lists in-frame clones only, not all of them. The sample contains just over 150,000 clones, about three fifths of which appear only once. Treatment meaning: oral pan-JAK inhibitor, 5-10 mg twice daily. The rearrangement uses TRBV14 and TRBJ1-1; TRBD1 is a possible D gene (5 bases). The sequence came from a human donor with alopecia areata. The sample consisted of CD4+ T cells sorted from blood, taken at week 4, from a patient treated with tofacitinib. The CDR3 nucleotides are TGTGCCAGCAGCCAACAAGGGGTCACTGAAGCTTTCTTT. The encoded protein is CASSQQGVTEAFF. Looking up the rest from reference TRBV14 and TRBJ1-1 gives the full variable domain: EAGVTQFPSHSVIEKGQTVTLRCDPISGHDNLYWYRRVMGKEIKFLLHFVKESKQDESGMPNNRFLAERTGGTYSTLKVQPAELEDSGVYFCASSQQGVTEAFFGQGTRLTVV.